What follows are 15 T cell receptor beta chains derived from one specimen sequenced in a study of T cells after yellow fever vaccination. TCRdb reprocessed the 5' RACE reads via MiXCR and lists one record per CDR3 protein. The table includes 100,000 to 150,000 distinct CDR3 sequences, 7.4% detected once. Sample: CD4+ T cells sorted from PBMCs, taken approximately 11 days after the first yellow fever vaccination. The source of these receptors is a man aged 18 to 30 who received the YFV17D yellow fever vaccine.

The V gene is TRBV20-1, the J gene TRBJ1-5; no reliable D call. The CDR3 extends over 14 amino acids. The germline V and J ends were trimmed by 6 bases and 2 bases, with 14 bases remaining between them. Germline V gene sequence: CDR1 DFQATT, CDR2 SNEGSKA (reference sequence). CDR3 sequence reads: CSARSVVGNQPQHF. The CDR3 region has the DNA TGCAGTGCCAGGTCAGTGGTGGGCAATCAGCCCCAGCATTTT.

The CDR3 DNA is TGTGCCAGCAGCTTGGCCGGGACAGGGGCCTACGAGCAGTACTTC. Translation: CASSLAGTGAYEQYF. The chain recombines TRBV7-6 with TRBJ2-7; 10 bases fit TRBD1. V lost 3 bases to trimming and J lost 2 bases; unmatched junction nucleotides: 4. Germline loops: CDR1 SGHVS, CDR2 FNYEAQ. The CDR3 sequence is 15 residues long.

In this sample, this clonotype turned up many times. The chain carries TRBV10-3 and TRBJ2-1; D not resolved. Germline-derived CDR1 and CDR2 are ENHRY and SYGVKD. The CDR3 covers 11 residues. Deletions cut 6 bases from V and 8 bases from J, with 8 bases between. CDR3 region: CAISASDEQFF. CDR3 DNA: TGTGCCATCAGCGCGTCTGATGAGCAGTTCTTC.

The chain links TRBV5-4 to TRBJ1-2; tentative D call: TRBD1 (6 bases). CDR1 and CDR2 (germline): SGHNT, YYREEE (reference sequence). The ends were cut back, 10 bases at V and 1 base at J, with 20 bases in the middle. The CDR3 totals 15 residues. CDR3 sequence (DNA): TGTGCCGTATTGCCCGGGGGCCCTGATAACTATGGCTACACCTTC. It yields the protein CAVLPGGPDNYGYTF.

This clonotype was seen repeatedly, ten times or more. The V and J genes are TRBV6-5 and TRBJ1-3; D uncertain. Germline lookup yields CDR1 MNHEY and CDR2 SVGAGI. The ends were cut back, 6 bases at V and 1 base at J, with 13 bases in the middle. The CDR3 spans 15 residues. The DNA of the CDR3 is TGTGCCAGCAGCCGCCAGCATAGGTCTGGAAACACCATATATTTT. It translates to CASSRQHRSGNTIYF.

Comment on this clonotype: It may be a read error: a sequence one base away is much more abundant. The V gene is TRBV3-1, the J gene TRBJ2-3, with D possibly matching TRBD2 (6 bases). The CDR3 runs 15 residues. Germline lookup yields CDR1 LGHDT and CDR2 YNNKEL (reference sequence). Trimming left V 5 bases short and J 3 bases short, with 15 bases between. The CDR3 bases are TGTGCCAGCAGCATCAGGACTACGGGGACAGATACGCAGTATTTT. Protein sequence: CASSIRTTGTDTQYF.

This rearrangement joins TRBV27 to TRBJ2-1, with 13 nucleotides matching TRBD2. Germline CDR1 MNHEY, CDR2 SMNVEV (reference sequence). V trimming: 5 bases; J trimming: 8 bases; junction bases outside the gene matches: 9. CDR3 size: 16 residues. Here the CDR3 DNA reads TGTGCCAGCAGTCCCCTAACTAGCGGGGGGGTCGATGAGCAGTTCTTC. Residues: CASSPLTSGGVDEQFF.

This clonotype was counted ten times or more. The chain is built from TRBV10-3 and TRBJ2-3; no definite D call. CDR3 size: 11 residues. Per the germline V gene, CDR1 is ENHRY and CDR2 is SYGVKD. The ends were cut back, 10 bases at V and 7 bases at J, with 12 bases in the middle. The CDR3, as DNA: TGTGCCACCAGAGTGCAGAATACGCAGTATTTT. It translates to CATRVQNTQYF.

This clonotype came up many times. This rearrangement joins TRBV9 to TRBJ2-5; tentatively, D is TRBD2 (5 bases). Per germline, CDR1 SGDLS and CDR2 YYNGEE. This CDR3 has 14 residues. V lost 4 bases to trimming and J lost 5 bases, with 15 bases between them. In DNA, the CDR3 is TGTGCCAGCAGCCCCCGCGGGCCCAGCGAGACCCAGTACTTC. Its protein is CASSPRGPSETQYF.

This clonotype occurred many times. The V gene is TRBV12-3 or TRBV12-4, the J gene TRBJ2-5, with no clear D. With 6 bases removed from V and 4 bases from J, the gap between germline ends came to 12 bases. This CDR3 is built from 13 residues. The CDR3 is CASSQSLGETQYF. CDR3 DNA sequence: TGTGCCAGCAGCCAGTCCTTAGGAGAGACCCAGTACTTC.

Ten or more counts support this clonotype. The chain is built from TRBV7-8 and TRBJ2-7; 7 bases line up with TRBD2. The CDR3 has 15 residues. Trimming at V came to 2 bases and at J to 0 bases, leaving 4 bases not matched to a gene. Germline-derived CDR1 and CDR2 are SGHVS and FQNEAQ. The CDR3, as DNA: TGTGCCAGCAGCTTATTGGGGGGGAACTCCTACGAGCAGTACTTC. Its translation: CASSLLGGNSYEQYF.

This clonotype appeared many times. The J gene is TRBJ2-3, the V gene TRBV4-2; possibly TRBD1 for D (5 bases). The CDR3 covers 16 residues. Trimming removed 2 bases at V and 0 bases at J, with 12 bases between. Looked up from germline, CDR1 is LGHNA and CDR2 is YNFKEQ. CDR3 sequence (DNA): TGTGCCAGCAGCCAACTGGGGCGAGCCAGCACAGATACGCAGTATTTT. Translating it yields CASSQLGRASTDTQYF.

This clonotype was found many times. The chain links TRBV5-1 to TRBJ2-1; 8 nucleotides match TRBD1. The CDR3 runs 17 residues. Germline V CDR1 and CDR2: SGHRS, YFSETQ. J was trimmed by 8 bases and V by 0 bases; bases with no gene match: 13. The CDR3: CASSLVTGEAKVYEQFF. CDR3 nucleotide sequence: TGCGCCAGCAGCTTGGTGACAGGGGAAGCCAAGGTATATGAGCAGTTCTTC.

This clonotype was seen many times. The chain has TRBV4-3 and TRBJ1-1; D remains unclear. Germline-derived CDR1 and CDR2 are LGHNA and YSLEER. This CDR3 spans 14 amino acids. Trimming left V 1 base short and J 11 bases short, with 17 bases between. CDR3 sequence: CASSQVPPTGGAFF. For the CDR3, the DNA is TGCGCCAGCAGCCAAGTCCCCCCCACCGGCGGGGCTTTCTTT.

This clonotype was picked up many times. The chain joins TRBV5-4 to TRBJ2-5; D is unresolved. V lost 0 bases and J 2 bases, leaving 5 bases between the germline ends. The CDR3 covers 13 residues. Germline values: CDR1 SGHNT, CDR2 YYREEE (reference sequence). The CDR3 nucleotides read TGTGCCAGCAGCTTGGCTGCGCAAGAGACCCAGTACTTC. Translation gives CASSLAAQETQYF.